This TCR beta chain derives from a study of shared clonotypes between healthy human individuals. V dropped 3 bases and J dropped 8 bases, with 10 bases sitting between them. Germline V lookup: CDR1 LNHDA, CDR2 SQIVND (reference sequence). CDR3 length: 12 residues. The table came from immunoSEQ multiplex PCR; TCRdb's copy has only in-frame clones and leaves some out. The sample has some 2,500,000 clones; around 93% are singletons. The V call is TRBV19, the J call TRBJ1-2; no clear D gene. Material for sequencing was naive CD4+ T cells from PBMCs. Subset reported: CD45RA+ positively selected. This clonotype was obtained from a man aged 18 to 35 in good health. Some clones in this sample may be carry-over from other donors' samples. This chain's CDR3 is CASSISPGGYTF. For the CDR3, the DNA is TGTGCCAGTAGTATCTCGCCGGGAGGCTACACCTTC.